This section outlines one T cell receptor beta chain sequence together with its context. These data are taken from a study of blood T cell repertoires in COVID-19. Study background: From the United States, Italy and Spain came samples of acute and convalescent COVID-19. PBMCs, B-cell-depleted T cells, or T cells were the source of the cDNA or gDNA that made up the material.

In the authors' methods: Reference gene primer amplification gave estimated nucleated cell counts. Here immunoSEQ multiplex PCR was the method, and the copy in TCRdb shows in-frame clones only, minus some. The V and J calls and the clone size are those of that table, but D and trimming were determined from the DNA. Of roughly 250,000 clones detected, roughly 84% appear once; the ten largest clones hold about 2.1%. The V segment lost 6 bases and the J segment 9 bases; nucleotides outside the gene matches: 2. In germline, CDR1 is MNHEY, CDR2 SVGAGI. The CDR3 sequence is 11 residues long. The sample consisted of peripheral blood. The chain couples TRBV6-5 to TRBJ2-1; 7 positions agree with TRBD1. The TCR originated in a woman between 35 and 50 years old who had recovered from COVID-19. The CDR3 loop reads CASSQGVEQFF. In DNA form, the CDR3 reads TGTGCCAGCAGCCAGGGGGTTGAGCAGTTCTTC.